The sample holds many counts of the clone carrying this TCR beta chain. What it binds is unknown. The data stem from a study of breast tumors, draining lymph nodes, adjacent tissues. Study-wide findings and caveats: Most tumor T cells seemingly derive from lymph node, then expand in tumor.

TCRdb processed the multiplex PCR reads anew with MiXCR; each CDR3 protein has one entry. The sample shows about 25,000 distinct CDR3 sequences, roughly 21% of them seen only once. CDR3 length equals 17 residues. Germline V CDR1 and CDR2: KGHDR, SFDVKD. The V segment lost 9 bases and the J segment 4 bases; nucleotides outside the gene matches: 16. The specimen was breast tumor tissue. The genes are TRBV24-1 and TRBJ2-3; 9 bases map to TRBD2. This sequence was found in a female donor with breast cancer. Some clones in this sample may be carry-over from other donors' samples. Written as DNA, the CDR3 is TGTGCCACCTCAGGACAGCTTCCCGGGACTAGCCCAGATACGCAGTATTTT. Amino acid sequence: CATSGQLPGTSPDTQYF.